The next 18 T cell receptor beta chains were all read from a single sample in a study of blood T cell repertoires in COVID-19. Repertoires were generated with immunoSEQ multiplex PCR, while TCRdb's copy carries only in-frame clones and drops some. The sample carries about 190,000 clones, more than 75% recorded once. The sample consisted of PBMCs or T cells enriched from blood (not recorded which). The source is a woman younger than 45 who had recovered from COVID-19.

The chain carries TRBV29-1 and TRBJ2-1; 10 bases map to TRBD2. The CDR3 has 18 amino acids. Looked up from germline, CDR1 is SQVTM and CDR2 is ANQGSEA. With V trimmed by 3 bases and J by 1 base, 12 bases remained unmatched. As DNA, the CDR3 is TGCAGCGTTGACGGTTTAGCGGGAGGAATCTTTTCCTACAATGAGCAGTTCTTC. Its translation is CSVDGLAGGIFSYNEQFF.

This sequence joins TRBV15 and TRBJ2-7; D is perhaps TRBD1 (6 bases). The CDR3 is 14 amino acids. V shed 5 bases and J shed 5 bases, with 16 bases lying between them. Germline V gene lookup returns CDR1 LNHNV and CDR2 YYDKDF (reference sequence). Written as DNA, the CDR3 is TGTGCCACCAGCCGATATAAGGGGGAACACGAGCAGTACTTC. This translates into CATSRYKGEHEQYF.

This chain connects TRBV12-5 to TRBJ2-2, with 10 bases matching TRBD1. The CDR3 covers 15 residues. V lost 5 bases and J lost 8; bases outside the gene matches: 8. Germline V gene data show CDR1 as LGHNT and CDR2 as FRNRAP. The DNA for the CDR3 is TGTGCTAGTGGTCCGGGACAGGGGACATCAGGGGAGCTGTTTTTT. Translation gives CASGPGQGTSGELFF.

The rearrangement joins TRBV28 to TRBJ2-7; 8 bases match TRBD2. V lost 7 bases and J lost 3; bases outside the gene matches: 8. CDR1 and CDR2 from the germline V gene are MDHEN and SYDVKM. CDR3 size: 14 residues. Here the CDR3 DNA reads TGTGCCAGCAACGTAGCGGGAAAGGGCTACGAGCAGTACTTC. Its translation: CASNVAGKGYEQYF.

V usage is TRBV5-5 and J usage is TRBJ2-5; tentative D call: TRBD2 (6 bases). Germline CDR1 reads SGHKS; CDR2 reads YYEKEE (reference sequence). This CDR3 is 15 amino acids long. V shed 4 bases and J shed 7 bases, with 20 bases lying between them. CDR3 in amino acids: CASSARREPPGTQYF. The CDR3 DNA reads as TGTGCCAGCAGCGCGAGGAGGGAACCCCCGGGGACCCAGTACTTC.

This clone was seen once. V is TRBV7-3 and J is TRBJ1-2; perhaps TRBD1 as D (5 bases). The germline V and J ends were trimmed by 1 base and 7 bases, with 10 bases remaining between them. Per germline, CDR1 SGHTA and CDR2 FQGTGA. The CDR3 totals 13 residues. The CDR3 bases are TGTGCCAGCAGCTTAAGTCAGGGCGGTGGCTACACCTTC. Translation: CASSLSQGGGYTF.

The chain combines TRBV14 with TRBJ2-3; the match to TRBD2 covers 12 bases. Germline V gives CDR1 SGHDN, CDR2 FVKESK. The V gene end was trimmed by 4 bases and the J gene end by 2 bases; junction bases not matched to a gene: 10. This CDR3 is built from 18 residues. CDR3 residues: CASSPLRTSGDPTDTQYF. In DNA, the CDR3 is TGTGCCAGCAGCCCTCTCAGGACTAGCGGGGACCCCACAGATACGCAGTATTTT. The full variable domain, its missing parts supplied by reference TRBV14 and TRBJ2-3, is EAGVTQFPSHSVIEKGQTVTLRCDPISGHDNLYWYRRVMGKEIKFLLHFVKESKQDESGMPNNRFLAERTGGTYSTLKVQPAELEDSGVYFCASSPLRTSGDPTDTQYFGPGTRLTVL.

The chain uses TRBV11-2 and TRBJ2-1; 7 nucleotides align to TRBD2. The CDR3 loop spans 16 amino acids. Germline V CDR1 and CDR2: SGHAT, FQNNGV. V was clipped by 1 base and J by 0 bases; unmatched bases: 3. This chain's CDR3 is CASSLGGSLSYNEQFF. CDR3 DNA sequence: TGTGCCAGCAGCTTAGGCGGGAGCCTCTCCTACAATGAGCAGTTCTTC.

This clone appeared once. The gene calls are TRBV12-2 and TRBJ2-7; TRBD1 is the table's D call and was not checked against the DNA. TRBV12-2 is classified as a pseudogene. CDR3 length: 16 amino acids. CDR3 coding DNA: TGTGCAAGTCGCTTAGAACGGACAGGGAAGGCCTATGAGCAGTACTTC. This sequence encodes CASRLERTGKAYEQYF.

This clone was found once. This chain uses TRBV4-1 with TRBJ2-7; 10 positions agree with TRBD1. V dropped 2 bases and J dropped 3; count of bases not matched to a gene: 10. The CDR3 extends over 17 amino acids. The V gene's germline CDR1 is MGHRA and CDR2 YSYEKL. CDR3 loop: CASSQPGGRDRGYEQYF. CDR3 nucleotides: TGCGCCAGCAGCCAACCTGGTGGCCGGGACAGGGGCTACGAGCAGTACTTC.

The rearrangement uses TRBV7-9 and TRBJ1-4; 10 bases match TRBD1. After removal of 5 bases from V and 2 bases from J, the junction contained 5 bases not matched to a gene. Germline lookup yields CDR1 SEHNR and CDR2 FQNEAQ (reference sequence). The CDR3 runs to 16 residues. CDR3 in amino acids: CASSSGTGVTNEKLFF. The CDR3 bases are TGTGCCAGCAGCAGCGGGACAGGGGTCACTAATGAAAAACTGTTTTTT. Filled out from reference TRBV7-9 and TRBJ1-4, the complete variable domain reads DTGVSQNPRHKITKRGQNVTFRCDPISEHNRLYWYRQTLGQGPEFLTYFQNEAQLEKSRLLSDRFSAERPKGSFSTLEIQRTEQGDSAMYLCASSSGTGVTNEKLFFGSGTQLSVL.

V and J are TRBV7-9 and TRBJ1-3; no clear D. Deletions cut 4 bases from V and 5 bases from J, with 9 bases between. The CDR3 runs to 13 residues. The germline V gene has CDR1 SEHNR and CDR2 FQNEAQ (reference sequence). CDR3 protein: CASSSSLRNTIYF. CDR3 DNA: TGTGCCAGCAGCTCTAGTCTGAGAAACACCATATATTTT.

This clone was observed a handful of times. This sequence joins TRBV7-9 and TRBJ1-1, with D tentatively TRBD1 (5 bases). This CDR3 comprises 14 residues. Trimming pared 6 bases from V and 2 bases from J, leaving 13 bases between. Germline CDR1 reads SEHNR; CDR2 reads FQNEAQ (reference sequence). CDR3 nucleotides: TGTGCCAGCAGTAGAACAGGTGGAAACACTGAAGCTTTCTTT. Amino acid sequence: CASSRTGGNTEAFF.

The chain uses TRBV2 and TRBJ2-1; TRBD2 matches 8 bases. The CDR3 covers 14 residues. The J segment lost 4 bases and the V segment lost 6 bases, leaving 5 bases of the junction unmatched. Per the germline V gene, CDR1 is SNHLY and CDR2 is FYNNEI. Here the CDR3 reads CASRTSGPYNEQFF. CDR3 bases: TGTGCCAGCAGAACTAGCGGCCCTTACAATGAGCAGTTCTTC.

The chain recombines TRBV7-6 with TRBJ2-1, with 14 nucleotides matching TRBD2. CDR3 length: 20 amino acids. The germline V gene encodes CDR1 SGHVS and CDR2 FNYEAQ. V lost 1 base and J lost 2; bases outside the gene matches: 10. CDR3 protein: CASSLVNGTSGRKTYNEQFF. The CDR3 nucleotides are TGTGCCAGCAGCTTAGTTAACGGGACTAGCGGGAGAAAAACCTACAATGAGCAGTTCTTC.

The chain carries TRBV4-2 and TRBJ1-1; 11 nucleotides match TRBD1. The germline gives CDR1 LGHNA, CDR2 YNFKEQ. CDR3 length: 17 amino acids. With V trimmed by 0 bases and J by 5 bases, 8 bases remained unmatched. The CDR3 DNA reads TGTGCCAGCAGCCAAGAGGGGACAGGGGGTCTGGGGACTGAAGCTTTCTTT. It translates to CASSQEGTGGLGTEAFF.

Worth noting for this clone: Other nucleotide sequences from this sample produce the same CDR3. CDR3 nucleotides: TGTGCCAGCAGCTTAGGAGCGAACACCGGGGAGCTGTTTTTT. It is translated as CASSLGANTGELFF. The chain couples TRBV11-3 to TRBJ2-2, with D hard to call. The germline CDR1 and CDR2 sequences are SGHNT and YENEEA. V shed 1 base and J shed 0 bases, with 3 bases lying between them. The CDR3 covers 14 residues. The whole variable domain, remainder taken from reference TRBV11-3 and TRBJ2-2, is EAGVVQSPRYKIIEKKQPVAFWCNPISGHNTLYWYLQNLGQGPELLIRYENEEAVDDSQLPKDRFSAERLKGVDSTLKIQPAELGDSAVYLCASSLGANTGELFFGEGSRLTVL.

The rearrangement links TRBV6-4 to TRBJ2-1; D unresolved. Trimming took 3 bases from V and 4 from J, leaving 7 bases between them. CDR1 and CDR2 (germline): MRHNA, SNTAGT. The CDR3 is 13 residues long. CDR3 residues: CASSETLYNEQFF. CDR3 sequence (DNA): TGTGCCAGCAGTGAAACTCTTTACAATGAGCAGTTCTTC.